This T cell receptor beta chain was captured in a study of blood T cell repertoires in COVID-19. Germline assignment: CDR1 PRHDT and CDR2 FYEKMQ (reference sequence). Deletions cut 3 bases from V and 0 bases from J, with 14 bases between. CDR3 length: 16 amino acids. Categorization into cohorts depended on clinical history that participants reported. Sequenced by immunoSEQ multiplex PCR; TCRdb stores in-frame clones only, minus some. The sample has 400,000 to 500,000 clones; 70% to 90% are singletons. Sequenced material: PBMCs or T cells enriched from blood (not recorded which). This chain connects TRBV13 to TRBJ1-2, with D possibly TRBD1 on 6 matching bases. The source is a young woman who had been exposed to COVID-19. The CDR3 loop reads CASSLGAAGANYGYTF. Written as DNA, the CDR3 is TGTGCCAGCAGCTTGGGGGCGGCGGGGGCTAACTATGGCTACACCTTC.